This T cell receptor beta chain emerged from a study of post-analysis software for immune sequencing data. A note on this clonotype: Its antigen is unknown.

The V and J ends lost 5 bases and 7 bases respectively, with 15 bases between them. CDR1 is SEHNR and CDR2 is FQNEAQ in the germline V gene (reference sequence). This CDR3 contains 15 residues. The study, taken as a whole, reports: Patients showed TRBV5-6, TRBV5-1 and TRBV20-1 among roughly 5 TRBV segments more frequent than in controls. Diversity measured as normalized Chao1 was significantly lower in multiple sclerosis patients than in controls.

Unique molecular identifiers were present in the TCR beta cDNA libraries. Each sample of about 0.95 to 11 million input T cells yielded about 500,000 cDNA molecules, so each molecule approximated one T cell. MiXCR, run by TCRdb on the PCR reads, gives a single entry per CDR3 protein. The sample comprises roughly 800,000 distinct CDR3 sequences, roughly 30% of which are singletons, and around 0.56% rests with the top ten. This clonotype was obtained from a girl aged 5-17 years with multiple sclerosis. The sequenced material came from blood. The V call is TRBV7-9, the J call TRBJ1-6; perhaps TRBD1 as D (6 bases). The CDR3 protein is CASSGPTGANSPLHF. DNA for the CDR3: TGTGCCAGCAGCGGACCGACAGGCGCCAATTCACCCCTCCACTTT.